This entry lists 20 T cell receptor beta chains sequenced from one sample in a study of human T cells and chemical hapten exposure. The time point here: patch test 3, about 24 weeks after DPC sensitization. Treatment reported: therapeutic diphenylcyclopropenone sensitization with weekly scalp DPC. A single record per CDR3 protein comes from TCRdb applying MiXCR to the RACE reads. There are roughly 69,000 distinct CDR3 sequences in the sample; roughly 9.6% occur only once, and about 2.3% lies in the top ten. The sequences come from whole blood, collected in connection with sensitization to the hapten diphenylcyclopropenone (DPC). These receptors were collected from a woman in her twenties or thirties with alopecia areata. Some clones in this sample may be carry-over from other donors' samples.

This clonotype appeared many times. The V call is TRBV6-1, the J call TRBJ1-1; D gene uncertain. Germline V gene lookup returns CDR1 MNHNS and CDR2 SASEGT. The CDR3 totals 13 residues. Trimming took 1 base from V and 11 from J, leaving 14 bases between them. CDR3 coding DNA: TGTGCCAGCAGTGAAGGAATCGGGGTGTCGGCTTTCTTT. Encoded protein: CASSEGIGVSAFF.

The chain is built from TRBV20-1 and TRBJ1-3; 8 bases align to TRBD1. The CDR3 runs 21 residues. Germline V gives CDR1 DFQATT, CDR2 SNEGSKA (reference sequence). V trimming: 6 bases; J trimming: 0 bases; junction bases outside the gene matches: 25. This chain's CDR3 is CSASQQPSVDRGYYSGNTIYF. The CDR3 DNA sequence: TGCAGTGCCAGTCAGCAACCTTCGGTCGACAGGGGCTATTACTCTGGAAACACCATATATTTT.

CDR3 coding DNA: TGTGCCAGTAGTATAGGACAGGGGTCCGATCCGCAGTATTTT. Translating it yields CASSIGQGSDPQYF. The genes are TRBV19 and TRBJ2-3; the match to TRBD1 covers 8 bases. The V gene end was trimmed by 1 base and the J gene end by 10 bases; junction bases not matched to a gene: 7. Germline V gene sequence: CDR1 LNHDA, CDR2 SQIVND (reference sequence). There are 14 residues in the CDR3.

Comment on this clonotype: One end of the junction does not line up with germline, which may come from a read error. V usage is TRBV18 and J usage is TRBJ2-1, with TRBD2 matching 8 bases. The CDR3 has 13 amino acids. In germline, CDR1 is KGHSH, CDR2 LQKENI. The CDR3 sequence is CASPTHEAGVMIF. The DNA of the CDR3 is TGTGCCAGCCCGACCCATGAAGCGGGGGTTATGATCTTC.

This clonotype has only a few counts. V and J are TRBV11-3 and TRBJ2-5; D call uncertain. This CDR3 comprises 13 residues. Trimming took off 1 base at V and 4 bases at J, with 7 bases between the two ends. Germline V gives CDR1 SGHNT, CDR2 YENEEA. CDR3 DNA: TGTGCCAGCAGCTTAGCTTCCGGAGAGACCCAGTACTTC. Translation gives CASSLASGETQYF.

The chain joins TRBV12-3 or TRBV12-4 to TRBJ1-1; D gene uncertain. This CDR3 contains 14 residues. V was shortened by 2 bases and J by 4 bases, with 11 bases between the two germline ends. CDR3: CASSLSSPFTEAFF. CDR3 nucleotide sequence: TGTGCCAGCAGTTTAAGCAGCCCCTTCACTGAAGCTTTCTTT.

The genes are TRBV28 and TRBJ1-1; 7 positions agree with TRBD1. The germline CDR1 and CDR2 sequences are MDHEN and SYDVKM. The CDR3 spans 14 residues. The V segment lost 11 bases and the J segment 0 bases; nucleotides outside the gene matches: 9. The CDR3 region has the DNA TGTGCCGGAGCGGAGGGGGCTATGAACACTGAAGCTTTCTTT. Protein product: CAGAEGAMNTEAFF.

The chain employs TRBV4-1 and TRBJ2-2; 7 bases line up with TRBD2. CDR3 length equals 15 residues. V dropped 4 bases and J dropped 0; count of bases not matched to a gene: 2. Germline V gene data show CDR1 as MGHRA and CDR2 as YSYEKL. DNA for the CDR3: TGCGCCAGCAGCCCAGGACTAGCGAACACCGGGGAGCTGTTTTTT. Protein: CASSPGLANTGELFF.

This clonotype was seen a few times. The V call is TRBV7-6, the J call TRBJ2-6; D may be TRBD1 (6 bases). The V gene's germline CDR1 is SGHVS and CDR2 FNYEAQ. This CDR3 contains 17 residues. Deletions cut 5 bases from V and 1 base from J, with 15 bases between. CDR3 DNA: TGTGCCAGCAGCCAGGACAGCTCGCTATCTGGGGCCAACGTCCTGACTTTC. Translating it yields CASSQDSSLSGANVLTF.

This clonotype has just a few counts. This sequence joins TRBV21-1 and TRBJ2-7; the table's D call of TRBD2 was not tested on the DNA. TRBV21-1 is annotated as a pseudogene. The CDR3 is 15 residues long. In nucleotides, the CDR3 is TGTGCCAGCAGCAAAGTTGGCAGGGCCCGGGTCGAGCAGTACTTC. Protein: CASSKVGRARVEQYF.

In its sample, this clonotype was seen many times. The chain is built from TRBV11-1 and TRBJ1-2, with 9 bases fitting TRBD1. The V gene end was trimmed by 4 bases and the J gene end by 6 bases; junction bases not matched to a gene: 3. Germline V lookup: CDR1 SGHAT, CDR2 FQDESV (reference sequence). This CDR3 spans 13 amino acids. CDR3 bases: TGTGCCAGCAGCTCCAGGGACAGGGATGGCTACACCTTC. Protein product: CASSSRDRDGYTF.

In its sample, this clonotype was seen many times. The CDR3 bases are TGCGCCAGCAGCTCCCTTTCGGCGGAGACCCAGTACTTC. Its protein is CASSSLSAETQYF. This sequence joins TRBV5-1 and TRBJ2-5; no reliable D call. CDR1 and CDR2 from the germline V gene are SGHRS and YFSETQ. The CDR3 contains 13 residues. Between the trimmed V and J ends, which lost 3 bases and 5 bases, there was a span of 11 bases. The variable domain in full, completed from reference TRBV5-1 and TRBJ2-5, reads KAGVTQTPRYLIKTRGQQVTLSCSPISGHRSVSWYQQTPGQGLQFLFEYFSETQRNKGNFPGRFSGRQFSNSRSEMNVSTLELGDSALYLCASSSLSAETQYFGPGTRLLVL.

CDR3 sequence reads: CASSLNSFNSPLHF. As DNA, the CDR3 is TGTGCCAGCAGCTTAAACAGCTTTAATTCACCCCTCCACTTT. The chain couples TRBV7-3 to TRBJ1-6; D is ambiguous. Trimming shortened V by 1 base and J by 6 bases, and 7 bases separated the two germline ends. CDR1 is SGHTA, CDR2 FQGTGA, per germline. CDR3 length: 14 amino acids.

This clonotype was seen only a few times. The rearrangement links TRBV28 to TRBJ2-7; D not certain. Trimming removed 5 bases from V and 1 base from J, with 21 bases in between. CDR1 is MDHEN, CDR2 SYDVKM, per germline. The CDR3 runs 17 residues. The CDR3 sequence is CASSLLEGGVGSYEQYF. For the CDR3, the DNA is TGTGCCAGCAGTCTCCTGGAAGGTGGAGTTGGATCCTACGAGCAGTACTTC. Looking up the rest from reference TRBV28 and TRBJ2-7 gives the full variable domain: DVKVTQSSRYLVKRTGEKVFLECVQDMDHENMFWYRQDPGLGLRLIYFSYDVKMKEKGDIPEGYSVSREKKERFSLILESASTNQTSMYLCASSLLEGGVGSYEQYFGPGTRLTVT.

This clonotype was seen more than once but under ten times. The V and J genes are TRBV6-2 or TRBV6-3 and TRBJ2-3; 10 nucleotides match TRBD2. V shed 4 bases and J 0 bases; nucleotides not matched to a gene: 1. The CDR3 runs 15 residues. Germline-derived CDR1 and CDR2 are MNHEY and SVGEGT. Written as DNA, the CDR3 is TGTGCCAGCAGTTTAGCGGGAGGCAGCACAGATACGCAGTATTTT. Translated: CASSLAGGSTDTQYF.

The gene calls are TRBV9 and TRBJ1-2; no firm D call. Per germline, CDR1 SGDLS and CDR2 YYNGEE. The CDR3 consists of 14 residues. V lost 0 bases and J 7 bases, leaving 13 bases between the germline ends. CDR3 sequence reads: CASSVEHVATGYTF. As DNA, the CDR3 is TGTGCCAGCAGCGTAGAGCACGTCGCAACTGGCTACACCTTC.

This clonotype was seen a handful of times. The rearrangement uses TRBV6-5 and TRBJ2-2; tentative D call: TRBD2 (6 bases). This CDR3 has 12 residues. V was cut by 6 bases and J by 6 bases, with 8 bases left in between. The germline V gene encodes CDR1 MNHEY and CDR2 SVGAGI. The CDR3 region is CASRRLAGELFF. The CDR3 nucleotides read TGTGCCAGCAGGCGACTAGCCGGGGAGCTGTTTTTT.

The chain joins TRBV7-9 to TRBJ2-7, with a tentative D call TRBD2 (5 bases). Between the trimmed V and J ends, which lost 2 bases and 6 bases, there was a span of 8 bases. This CDR3 spans 12 amino acids. Germline loops: CDR1 SEHNR, CDR2 FQNEAQ (reference sequence). CDR3 protein: CASSLSGSEQYF. The CDR3 DNA reads TGTGCCAGCAGCTTAAGTGGGAGCGAGCAGTACTTC.

This clonotype has more than one count but fewer than ten. J is TRBJ2-3 and V is TRBV18, with TRBD1 identical over 9 bases. This CDR3 has 16 amino acids. Looked up from germline, CDR1 is KGHSH and CDR2 is LQKENI. The junction had 10 bases not matched to a gene; V was cut back by 4 bases and J by 5 bases. Written as DNA, the CDR3 is TGTGCCAGCTCACGCCAGCAGTTGGACAGGGGAGATACGCAGTATTTT. This codes for CASSRQQLDRGDTQYF.

A word on this clonotype: A much larger clone differs by one base, so this may be a read error. The rearrangement uses TRBV30 and TRBJ2-4; 9 bases fit TRBD1. Germline V gives CDR1 GTSNPN, CDR2 SVGIG (reference sequence). The length of the CDR3 is 15 residues. The chain's CDR3 is CAWDTGGMIKDIQYF. The CDR3 nucleotides are TGTGCCTGGGATACAGGGGGCATGATCAAAGACATTCAGTACTTC.